This TCR beta chain is from a study of cytotoxic CD8 clonotypes in ibrutinib-treated CLL. Broader study findings: Clonality showed a rise at ibrutinib response that reversed toward baseline at progression. Clonality correlated strongly with circulating CD8+ T cells and exceeded age-matched healthy donors at baseline.

Sequencing used immunoSEQ multiplex PCR; TCRdb keeps in-frame clones, though not all of them. Of some 61,000 clones in the sample, about 63% were seen once. About this clone: Its specificity is unknown.

The sequencing used PBMCs, collected after 12 months of ibrutinib treatment. The source of this sequence is a human donor with chronic lymphocytic leukemia.

Here the CDR3 DNA reads TGTGCCAGCAGCCCCATTTCTACCGGGGAGCTGTTTTTT. It translates to CASSPISTGELFF. V and J are TRBV11-2 and TRBJ2-2; D uncertain. CDR3 length: 13 residues. The V gene lost 5 bases and the J gene lost 5 bases, with 9 bases spanning the gap. Germline V CDR1 and CDR2: SGHAT, FQNNGV. Combining the CDR3 with reference TRBV11-2 and TRBJ2-2 gives the whole variable domain EAGVAQSPRYKIIEKRQSVAFWCNPISGHATLYWYQQILGQGPKLLIQFQNNGVVDDSQLPKDRFSAERLKGVDSTLKIQPAKLEDSAVYLCASSPISTGELFFGEGSRLTVL.